The rows below give T cell receptor beta chains drawn from one sample of a study of blood T cell repertoires in COVID-19. Measured with immunoSEQ multiplex PCR; TCRdb has only the in-frame clones, and not every one. The data contain approximately 150,000 clones, around 85% of them seen just once; the ten biggest clones take up over 4.5%. The sample comprised peripheral blood. These receptors were obtained from a human donor in a cohort sampled during active COVID-19. Each CDR3 is given without its conserved first and last residue. Fields, in order: J gene, V gene, CDR3 protein.

>TRBJ2-7|TRBV19
ASSATAGAAYEQY
>TRBJ2-7|TRBV7-9
ASSLEAGSPHEQY
>TRBJ2-7|TRBV6-5
ASRAQGSYEQY
>TRBJ2-7|TRBV5-5
ASSFSQVFGEQY
>TRBJ2-2|TRBV30
AWKRSGALLNTGELF
>TRBJ2-1|TRBV10-3
AIRWTSGGAYNEQF
>TRBJ2-1|TRBV4-1
ASSQDRLDTYNEQF
>TRBJ2-5|TRBV5-8
ASSSAGVETQY
>TRBJ1-1|TRBV29-1
SVLGQNTEAF
>TRBJ1-2|TRBV4-3
ASSQDIKEVGYGYT
>TRBJ2-5|TRBV7-9
ASSSGRGIRTQKETQY
>TRBJ1-2|TRBV9
ASSPRTGGELEGYT
>TRBJ1-2|TRBV5-6
ASSWGQGASGYT
>TRBJ2-7|TRBV7-8
ASTSRDNTYEQY
>TRBJ2-7|TRBV4-1
ASSQEKTSGSYEQY
>TRBJ1-1|TRBV7-2
ASSLASRVGTEAF